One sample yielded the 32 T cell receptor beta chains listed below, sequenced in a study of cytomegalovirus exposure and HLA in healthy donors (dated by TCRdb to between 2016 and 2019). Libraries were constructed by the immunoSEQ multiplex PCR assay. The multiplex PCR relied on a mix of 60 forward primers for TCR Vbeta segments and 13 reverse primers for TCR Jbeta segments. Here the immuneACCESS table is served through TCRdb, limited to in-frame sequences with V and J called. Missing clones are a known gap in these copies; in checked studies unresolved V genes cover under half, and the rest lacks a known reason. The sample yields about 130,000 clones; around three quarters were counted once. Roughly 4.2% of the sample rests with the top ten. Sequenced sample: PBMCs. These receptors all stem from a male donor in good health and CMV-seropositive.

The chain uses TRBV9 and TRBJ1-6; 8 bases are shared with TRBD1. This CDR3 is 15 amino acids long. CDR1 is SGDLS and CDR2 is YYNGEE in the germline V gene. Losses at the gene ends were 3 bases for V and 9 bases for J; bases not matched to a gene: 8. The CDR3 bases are TGTGCCAGCAGCGGTGTTGACAGGGGAGGTTCACCCCTCCACTTT. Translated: CASSGVDRGGSPLHF.

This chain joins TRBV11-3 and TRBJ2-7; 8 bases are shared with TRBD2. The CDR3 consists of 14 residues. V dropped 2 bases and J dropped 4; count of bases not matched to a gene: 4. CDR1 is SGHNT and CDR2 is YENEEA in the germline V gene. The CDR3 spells CASSLRSGSYEQYF. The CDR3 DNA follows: TGTGCCAGCAGCTTACGCAGCGGGAGTTACGAGCAGTACTTC.

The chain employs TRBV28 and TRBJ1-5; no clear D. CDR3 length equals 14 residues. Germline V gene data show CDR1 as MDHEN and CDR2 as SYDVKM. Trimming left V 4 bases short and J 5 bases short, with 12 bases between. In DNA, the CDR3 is TGTGCCAGCAGTTCCCACAGTGAAGATCAGCCCCAGCATTTT. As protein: CASSSHSEDQPQHF.

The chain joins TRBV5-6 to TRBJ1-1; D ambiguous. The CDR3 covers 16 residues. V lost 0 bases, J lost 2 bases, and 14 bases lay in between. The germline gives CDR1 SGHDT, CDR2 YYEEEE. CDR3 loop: CASSLEVPAGNTEAFF. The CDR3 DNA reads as TGTGCCAGCAGCTTGGAGGTACCCGCGGGTAACACTGAAGCTTTCTTT. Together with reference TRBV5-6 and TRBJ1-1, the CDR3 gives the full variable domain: DAGVTQSPTHLIKTRGQQVTLRCSPKSGHDTVSWYQQALGQGPQFIFQYYEEEERQRGNFPDRFSGHQFPNYSSELNVNALLLGDSALYLCASSLEVPAGNTEAFFGQGTRLTVV.

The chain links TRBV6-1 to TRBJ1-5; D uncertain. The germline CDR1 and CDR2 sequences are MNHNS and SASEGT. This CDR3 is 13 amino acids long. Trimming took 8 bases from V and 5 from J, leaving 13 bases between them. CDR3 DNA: TGTGCCAGCTCTTCTGAGGGTGATCAGCCCCAGCATTTT. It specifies CASSSEGDQPQHF.

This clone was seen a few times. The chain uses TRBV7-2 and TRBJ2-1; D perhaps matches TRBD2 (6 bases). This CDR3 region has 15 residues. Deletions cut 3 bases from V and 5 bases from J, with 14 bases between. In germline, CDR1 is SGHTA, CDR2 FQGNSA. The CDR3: CASSFPRGLDNEQFF. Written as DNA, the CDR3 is TGTGCCAGCAGCTTCCCTCGGGGACTTGACAATGAGCAGTTCTTC.

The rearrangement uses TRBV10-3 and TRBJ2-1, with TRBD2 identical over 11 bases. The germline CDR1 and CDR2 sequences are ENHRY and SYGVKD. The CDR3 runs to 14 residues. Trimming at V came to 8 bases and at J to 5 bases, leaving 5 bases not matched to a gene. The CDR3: CAISGLAENNEQFF. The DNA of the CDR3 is TGTGCCATCTCGGGACTAGCGGAAAACAATGAGCAGTTCTTC.

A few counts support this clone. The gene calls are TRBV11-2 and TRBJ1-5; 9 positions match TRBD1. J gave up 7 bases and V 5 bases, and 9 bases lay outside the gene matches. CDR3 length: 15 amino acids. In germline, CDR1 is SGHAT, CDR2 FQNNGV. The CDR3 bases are TGTGCCAGCAGCCCCGATCCGGGACAGGGCCAGCCCCAGCATTTT. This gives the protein CASSPDPGQGQPQHF.

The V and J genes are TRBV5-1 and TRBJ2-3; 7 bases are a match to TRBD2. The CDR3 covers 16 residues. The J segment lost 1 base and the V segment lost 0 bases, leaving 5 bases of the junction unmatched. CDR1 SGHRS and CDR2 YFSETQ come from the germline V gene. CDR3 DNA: TGCGCCAGCAGCTTGGGACTAGCCAGGGGCACAGATACGCAGTATTTT. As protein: CASSLGLARGTDTQYF.

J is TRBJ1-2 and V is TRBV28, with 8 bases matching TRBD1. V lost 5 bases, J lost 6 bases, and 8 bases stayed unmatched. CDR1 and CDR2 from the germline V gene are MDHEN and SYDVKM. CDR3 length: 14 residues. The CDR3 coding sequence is TGTGCCAGCAGTCCCCCAGGGGGCGGGAATGGCTACACCTTC. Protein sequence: CASSPPGGGNGYTF.

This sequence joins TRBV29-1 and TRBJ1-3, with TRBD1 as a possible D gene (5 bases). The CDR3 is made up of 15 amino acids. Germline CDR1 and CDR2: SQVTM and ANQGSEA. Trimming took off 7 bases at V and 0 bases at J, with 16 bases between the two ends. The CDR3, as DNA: TGCAGCGCCGTAACGACAGAGAGCTCTGGAAACACCATATATTTT. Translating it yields CSAVTTESSGNTIYF.

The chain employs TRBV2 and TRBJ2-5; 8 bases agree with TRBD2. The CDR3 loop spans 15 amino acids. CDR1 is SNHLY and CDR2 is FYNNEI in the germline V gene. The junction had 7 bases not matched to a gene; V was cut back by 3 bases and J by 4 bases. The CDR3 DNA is TGTGCCAGCAGTGACGCCGGGACTAGTGGAGAGACCCAGTACTTC. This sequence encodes CASSDAGTSGETQYF. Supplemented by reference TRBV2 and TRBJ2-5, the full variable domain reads EPEVTQTPSHQVTQMGQEVILRCVPISNHLYFYWYRQILGQKVEFLVSFYNNEISEKSEIFDDQFSVERPDGSNFTLKIRSTKLEDSAMYFCASSDAGTSGETQYFGPGTRLLVL.

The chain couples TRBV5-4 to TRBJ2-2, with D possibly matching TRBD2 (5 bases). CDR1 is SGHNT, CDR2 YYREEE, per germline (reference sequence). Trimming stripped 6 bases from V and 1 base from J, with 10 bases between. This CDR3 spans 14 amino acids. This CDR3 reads CASTADWNTGELFF. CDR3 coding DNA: TGTGCCAGCACCGCGGACTGGAACACCGGGGAGCTGTTTTTT.

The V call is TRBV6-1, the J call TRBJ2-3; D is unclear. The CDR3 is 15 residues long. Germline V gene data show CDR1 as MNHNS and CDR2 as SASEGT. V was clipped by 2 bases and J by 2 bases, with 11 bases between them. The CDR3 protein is CASSEFGLSTDTQYF. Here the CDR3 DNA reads TGTGCCAGCAGTGAATTCGGGTTATCCACAGATACGCAGTATTTT.

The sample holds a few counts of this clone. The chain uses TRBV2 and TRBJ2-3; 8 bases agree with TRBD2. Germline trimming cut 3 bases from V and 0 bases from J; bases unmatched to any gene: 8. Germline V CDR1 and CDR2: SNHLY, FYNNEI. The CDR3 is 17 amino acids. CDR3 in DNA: TGTGCCAGCAGTGATGCCGCCCTAGCGGGTAGCACAGATACGCAGTATTTT. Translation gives CASSDAALAGSTDTQYF.

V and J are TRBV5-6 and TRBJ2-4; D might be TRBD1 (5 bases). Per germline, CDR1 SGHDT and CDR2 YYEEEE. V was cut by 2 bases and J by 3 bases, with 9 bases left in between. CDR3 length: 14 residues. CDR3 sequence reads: CASSLGVHKNIQYF. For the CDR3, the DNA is TGTGCCAGCAGCTTAGGGGTACACAAAAACATTCAGTACTTC.

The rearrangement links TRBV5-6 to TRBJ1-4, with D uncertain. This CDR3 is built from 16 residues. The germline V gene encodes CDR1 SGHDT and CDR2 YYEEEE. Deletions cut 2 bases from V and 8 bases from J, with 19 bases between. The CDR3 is CASSFNPGWSREKLFF. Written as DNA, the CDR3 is TGTGCCAGCAGCTTTAACCCGGGGTGGTCGAGAGAAAAACTGTTTTTT.

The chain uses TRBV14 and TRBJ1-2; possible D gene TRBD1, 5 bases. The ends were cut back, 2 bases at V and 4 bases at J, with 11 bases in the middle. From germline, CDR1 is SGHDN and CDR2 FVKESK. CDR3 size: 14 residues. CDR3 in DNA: TGTGCCAGCAGCCAACAAAGGGGCCTCTATGGCTACACCTTC. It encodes CASSQQRGLYGYTF.

The CDR3, as DNA: TGTGCCAGCAGCTTAGATGGGACAGGAGATACGCAGTATTTT. Its protein is CASSLDGTGDTQYF. The chain recombines TRBV7-2 with TRBJ2-3, with 8 bases aligning to TRBD1. V gave up 1 base and J gave up 5 bases; unmatched junction bases: 2. The V gene's germline CDR1 is SGHTA and CDR2 FQGNSA. The CDR3 length is 14 residues.

This CDR3 is CASRLTGGNTEAFF. CDR3 bases: TGCGCCAGCAGACTTACAGGGGGAAACACTGAAGCTTTCTTT. The rearrangement uses TRBV5-1 and TRBJ1-1; 8 nucleotides match TRBD1. The CDR3 extends over 14 amino acids. J was trimmed by 2 bases and V by 5 bases; bases with no gene match: 5. Looked up from germline, CDR1 is SGHRS and CDR2 is YFSETQ.

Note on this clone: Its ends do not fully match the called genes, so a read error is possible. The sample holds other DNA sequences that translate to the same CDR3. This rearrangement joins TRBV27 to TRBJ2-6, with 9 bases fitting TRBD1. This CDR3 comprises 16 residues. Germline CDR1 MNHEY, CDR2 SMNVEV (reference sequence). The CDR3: CASGGTGPTGANVLTF. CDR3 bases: TGTGCCAGCGGCGGGACAGGGCCAACCGGGGCCAATGTCCTGACTTTC.

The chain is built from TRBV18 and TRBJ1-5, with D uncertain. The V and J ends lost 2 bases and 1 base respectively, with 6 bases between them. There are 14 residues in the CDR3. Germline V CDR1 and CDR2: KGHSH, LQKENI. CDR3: CASSPANSNQPQHF. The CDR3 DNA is TGTGCCAGCTCACCAGCTAACAGCAATCAGCCCCAGCATTTT. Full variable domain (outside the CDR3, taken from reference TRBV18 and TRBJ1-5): NAGVMQNPRHLVRRRGQEARLRCSPMKGHSHVYWYRQLPEEGLKFMVYLQKENIIDESGMPKERFSAEFPKEGPSILRIQQVVRGDSAAYFCASSPANSNQPQHFGDGTRLSIL.

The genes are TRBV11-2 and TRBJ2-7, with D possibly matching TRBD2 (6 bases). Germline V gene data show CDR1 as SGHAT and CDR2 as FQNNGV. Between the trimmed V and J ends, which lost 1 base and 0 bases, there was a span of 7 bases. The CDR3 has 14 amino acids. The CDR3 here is CASSLGGDSYEQYF. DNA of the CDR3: TGTGCCAGCAGCTTAGGCGGGGACTCCTACGAGCAGTACTTC.

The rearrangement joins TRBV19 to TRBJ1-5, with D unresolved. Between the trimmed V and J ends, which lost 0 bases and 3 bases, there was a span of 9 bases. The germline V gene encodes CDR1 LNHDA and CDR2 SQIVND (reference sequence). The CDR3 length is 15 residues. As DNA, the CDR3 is TGTGCCAGTAGTATAGACGGGAGAGTCAATCAGCCCCAGCATTTT. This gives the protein CASSIDGRVNQPQHF.

CDR3 coding DNA: TGTGCCAGCAGCTTAGAACGGGGGGGAGATACGCAGTATTTT. Translation: CASSLERGGDTQYF. The chain combines TRBV7-9 with TRBJ2-3; 8 bases fit TRBD2. The CDR3 is 14 residues long. The trim removed 1 base at V and 5 bases at J, leaving 2 bases unmatched. Germline CDR1 SEHNR, CDR2 FQNEAQ (reference sequence).

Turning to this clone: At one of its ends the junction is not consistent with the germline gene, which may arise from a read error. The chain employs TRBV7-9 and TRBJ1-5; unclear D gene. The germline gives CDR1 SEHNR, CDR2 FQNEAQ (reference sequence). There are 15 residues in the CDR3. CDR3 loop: CSSSPDTFAESPQHF. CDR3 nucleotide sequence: TGTTCCAGCAGCCCAGACACGTTCGCTGAATCGCCCCAGCATTTT.

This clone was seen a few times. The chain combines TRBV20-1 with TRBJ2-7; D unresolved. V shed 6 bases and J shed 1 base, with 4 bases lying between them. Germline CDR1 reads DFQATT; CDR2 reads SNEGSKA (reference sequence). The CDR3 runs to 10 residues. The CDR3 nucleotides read TGCAGTGCCAAATCCTACGAGCAGTACTTC. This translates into CSAKSYEQYF.

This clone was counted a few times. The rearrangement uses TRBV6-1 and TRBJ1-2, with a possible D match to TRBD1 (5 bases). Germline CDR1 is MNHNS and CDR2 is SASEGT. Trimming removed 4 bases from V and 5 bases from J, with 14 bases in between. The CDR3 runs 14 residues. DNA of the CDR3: TGTGCCAGCAGTGTGGCCAGGGAAACATATGGCTACACCTTC. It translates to CASSVARETYGYTF.

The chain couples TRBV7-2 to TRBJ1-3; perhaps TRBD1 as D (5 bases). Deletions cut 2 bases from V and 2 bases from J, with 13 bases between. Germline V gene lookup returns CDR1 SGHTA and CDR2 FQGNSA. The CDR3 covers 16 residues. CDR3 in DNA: TGTGCCAGCAGCTTAATACAGGACCCTCCTGGAAACACCATATATTTT. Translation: CASSLIQDPPGNTIYF.

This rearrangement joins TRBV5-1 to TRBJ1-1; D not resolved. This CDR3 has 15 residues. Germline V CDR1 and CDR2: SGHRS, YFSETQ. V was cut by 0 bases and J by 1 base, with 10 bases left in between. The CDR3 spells CASSLGSGSNTEAFF. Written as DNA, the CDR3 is TGCGCCAGCAGCTTGGGCTCCGGGTCGAACACTGAAGCTTTCTTT.

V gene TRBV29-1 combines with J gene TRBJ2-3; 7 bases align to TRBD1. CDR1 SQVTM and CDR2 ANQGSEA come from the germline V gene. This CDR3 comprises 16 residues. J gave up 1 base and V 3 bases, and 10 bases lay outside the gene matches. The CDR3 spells CSVDGPTGPGTDTQYF. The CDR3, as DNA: TGCAGCGTTGATGGGCCGACAGGGCCAGGCACAGATACGCAGTATTTT.

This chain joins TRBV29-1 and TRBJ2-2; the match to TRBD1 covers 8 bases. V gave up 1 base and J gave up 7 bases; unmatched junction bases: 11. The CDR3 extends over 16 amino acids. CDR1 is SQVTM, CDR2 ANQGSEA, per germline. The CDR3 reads CSVEVPLTGVSGELFF. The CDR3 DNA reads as TGCAGCGTTGAAGTACCCCTGACAGGGGTTAGCGGGGAGCTGTTTTTT.